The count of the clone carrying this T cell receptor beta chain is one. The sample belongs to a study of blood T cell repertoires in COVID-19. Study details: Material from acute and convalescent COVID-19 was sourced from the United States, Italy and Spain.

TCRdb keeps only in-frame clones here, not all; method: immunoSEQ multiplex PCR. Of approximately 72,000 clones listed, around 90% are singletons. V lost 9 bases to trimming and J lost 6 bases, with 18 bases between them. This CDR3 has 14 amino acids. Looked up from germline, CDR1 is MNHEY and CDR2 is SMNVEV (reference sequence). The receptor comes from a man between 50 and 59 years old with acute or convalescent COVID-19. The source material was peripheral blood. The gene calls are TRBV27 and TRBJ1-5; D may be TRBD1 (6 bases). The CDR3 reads CASAAAGEGQPQHF. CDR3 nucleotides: TGTGCCAGTGCAGCGGCAGGGGAAGGTCAGCCCCAGCATTTT.